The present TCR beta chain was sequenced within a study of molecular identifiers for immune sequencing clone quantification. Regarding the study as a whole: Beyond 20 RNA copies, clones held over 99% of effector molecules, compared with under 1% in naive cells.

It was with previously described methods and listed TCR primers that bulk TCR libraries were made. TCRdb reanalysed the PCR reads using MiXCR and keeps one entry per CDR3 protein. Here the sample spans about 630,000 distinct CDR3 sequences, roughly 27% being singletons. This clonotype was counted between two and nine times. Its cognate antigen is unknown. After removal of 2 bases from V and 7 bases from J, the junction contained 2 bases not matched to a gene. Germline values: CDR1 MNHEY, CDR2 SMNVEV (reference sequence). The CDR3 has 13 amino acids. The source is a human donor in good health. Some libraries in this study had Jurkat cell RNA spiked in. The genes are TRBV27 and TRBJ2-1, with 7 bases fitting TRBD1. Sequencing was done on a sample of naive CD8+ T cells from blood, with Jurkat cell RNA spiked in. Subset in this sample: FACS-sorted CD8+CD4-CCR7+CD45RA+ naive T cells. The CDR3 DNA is TGTGCCAGCAGTTTAGAGGGGGCGAATGAGCAGTTCTTC. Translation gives CASSLEGANEQFF.